The source of this T cell receptor (beta chain) is a study of cytomegalovirus exposure and HLA in healthy donors. The CDR3 has 16 amino acids. CDR1 and CDR2 from the germline V gene are LNHNV and YYDKDF (reference sequence). Trimming cost V 0 bases and J 4 bases, with 15 bases left between them. TCRdb's copy holds only in-frame clones and misses some; the assay was immunoSEQ multiplex PCR. The sample has 150,000 to 200,000 clones, roughly 82% seen once. This clone showed up just a few times. The rearrangement links TRBV15 to TRBJ1-1; weak D call: TRBD1 (6 bases). This TCR was recovered from a woman under 30 in good health and CMV-seronegative. What was sequenced was PBMCs. CDR3: CATSRDLGTGSTEAFF. The CDR3 DNA reads TGTGCCACCAGCAGAGATTTGGGTACAGGGAGCACTGAAGCTTTCTTT.